This T cell receptor (beta chain) comes out of a study of cytomegalovirus exposure and HLA in healthy donors. This clone was seen a single time. The CDR3 consists of 16 residues. Germline V lookup: CDR1 MGHRA, CDR2 YSYEKL. V lost 1 base and J 0 bases, leaving 9 bases between the germline ends. The method was immunoSEQ multiplex PCR; TCRdb's version includes in-frame clones alone and lacks a portion of them. The sample shows more than 200,000 clones, 80% to 95% of them seen only once. This chain uses TRBV4-1 with TRBJ2-2; no clear D gene. Sequencing was done on a sample of PBMCs. The receptor's source is a woman aged 25 to 45 in good health and CMV-seronegative. The DNA of the CDR3 is TGCGCCAGCAGCCAAGCGGACGAGCCGAACACCGGGGAGCTGTTTTTT. Translating it yields CASSQADEPNTGELFF.